This T cell receptor (beta chain) was retrieved from a study of T cells in Graves' hyperthyroidism and ophthalmopathy. As concerns this clonotype: Its specificity is unknown. A much larger clone lies one base from this, so it may be a read error.

General study results and limits: Among thyroid clonotypes expanded above 0.001, most also appeared in blood. From stable hyperthyroidism, ophthalmopathy was set apart by a 13 V-J model.

Uncontrolled infection, other autoimmune disease, pregnancy or lactation barred patients from enrollment. CDR3 length: 12 amino acids. Germline lookup yields CDR1 DFQATT and CDR2 SNEGSKA (reference sequence). Amplified TCR beta CDR3 regions derived from RNA transcripts. The TCR CDR3 first-round RT-PCR relied on the HTBI primer set. TCRdb re-derived calls from the multiplex PCR reads in MiXCR, one entry per CDR3 protein. In the table there are approximately 600,000 distinct CDR3 sequences, 12% to 15% of which are singletons. The sample comprised blood. The chain couples TRBV20-1 to TRBJ2-5, with 10 bases lining up with TRBD1. The sequence derives from a woman younger than 30 with Graves' ophthalmopathy. The CDR3 loop reads CSGQGAREAQYF. The CDR3 DNA reads as TGCAGTGGACAGGGGGCAAGAGAGGCCCAGTACTTC.